This T cell receptor beta chain was observed in a study of regulatory T cells in long-lasting Graves disease (dated by TCRdb to the early 2020s). In terms of the full investigation: Patients with newly diagnosed Graves' disease had been on antithyroid drugs for under 3 months. The study took place in China and was registered as a clinical trial. Peripheral blood TCR sequencing and RNA sequencing compared persistent Graves' disease patients with newly diagnosed Graves' disease patients. A total of about 33 samples underwent TCR sequencing: about 13 from persistent and around 20 from newly diagnosed Graves' disease patients.

This clonotype was detected a few times. The antigen it recognizes is unknown. No much larger clonotype is one base removed from it; base qualities were not supplied. Between the V and J ends, shortened by 3 bases and 4 bases respectively, the junction contains 7 bases. Reading from cysteine to phenylalanine, the CDR3 counts 13 amino acids. The kept DNA is CDR3 alone, 39 bases in frame from the first base. As encoded in the germline V gene, CDR1 is LGHNA while CDR2 is YNFKEQ. The time point label for this specimen denotes: newly diagnosed GD, antithyroid drugs for less than 3 months. RNA was extracted from PBMCs in TRIzol for both TCR sequencing and RNA sequencing. The diagnosis of Graves' disease was made according to American Thyroid Association guidelines. Patients for the study were recruited at an endocrinology department in Xi'an, China. From each patient, around 9 milliliters of peripheral blood was collected into an EDTA anticoagulant tube. PBMCs were isolated by Ficoll Paque Plus density gradient separation without further T cell sorting. An Agilent 2100 Bioanalyzer and agarose gel were used to check RNA quality, while a NanoDrop 2000 measured RNA concentration.

The library was obtained by multiplex PCR. Sequencing was carried out with an Illumina HiSeq 4000. CDR3 regions were amplified by Arm-PCR with iRepertoire HTBI primers to construct TCR beta libraries. PCR products were gel purified before sequencing. On the study's bioinformatics: A total of 62 TRBV and 14 TRBJ segments were identified across samples and were used for gene usage analysis of CDR3 amino acid clonotypes. COPE and FqMerger were used to merge the filtered high-quality paired reads into contigs. Contigs were aligned with BLAST to IMGT TRBV, TRBD and TRBJ reference genes, and CDR3 was defined per IMGT. Clonotypes above 0.1% frequency were classified as highly expanded clones. Shannon entropy served as the measure of repertoire diversity, while the Gini coefficient captured V-J evenness. A clonotype was considered public if more than one individual shared it. TCRdb reanalyzed the raw reads on its own, using fastp at Q25 for trimming and MiXCR for clone calling, and kept in-frame beta chains. Each CDR3 protein gets just one entry, which takes the most common genes and DNA from the rows behind it. The V and J calls reflect TCRdb's pipeline rather than the authors' work. This sample gives 350,000 to 500,000 distinct CDR3 sequences in total; around 15% of them show up just once. Approximately 17% of the sample lies in the top ten.

Study-wide findings and limitations: Lower TCR Shannon entropy and fewer highly expanded clones were observed in persistent Graves' disease patients than in newly diagnosed patients, which suggested clonal expansion. The small sample size was acknowledged by the authors as a limitation that may reduce accuracy. TRBV28, TRBJ1-2 and TRBJ2-5 were preferentially used in persistent disease, while TRBV20-1 and TRBJ2-1 were favored in newly diagnosed disease. Only the TCR beta chain was sequenced and analyzed. A larger number of public clonotypes was shared among persistent patients (more than 2,500) than among newly diagnosed patients (around 970). Peripheral blood alone was examined, since thyroid tissue, which constituted the primary lesion, could not be accessed.

These data are also associated with another study on T cells in Graves' hyperthyroidism and ophthalmopathy. Looking at the second paper: Graves' hyperthyroidism was defined as stable when no progression to ophthalmopathy occurred over 18 months of follow-up. Hyperthyroidism patients were newly diagnosed, had a disease duration of under 2 months, and were aged 18 to 65 years. Exclusion was applied to patients with uncontrolled infections, other autoimmune diseases, pregnancy or lactation. Clinical symptoms, serum thyroxine and TRAb, thyroid ultrasound, and orbital computed tomography formed the basis for the diagnoses. A first-round RT-PCR of the TCR CDR3 used the HTBI primer set with the Qiagen OneStep RT-PCR kit. Most expanded thyroid clonotypes (frequency above 0.001) were also detected in blood, suggesting blood repertoires may reflect thyroid immune responses. Ophthalmopathy was separated from stable hyperthyroidism by a 13 V-J signature model, with just over 85% sensitivity and roughly 84% specificity obtained in cross-validation and 80%/75% obtained in testing. In validation, the model predicted progression to ophthalmopathy with approximately 71% sensitivity and less than 75% specificity, a median of about 6.7 months before onset. TCR V-J signatures able to tell the groups apart were searched for in a discovery cohort of 100 patients, of whom approximately 40 had Graves' ophthalmopathy and roughly 58 had stable Graves' hyperthyroidism. Prospective prediction of ophthalmopathy was tested in an independent validation cohort consisting of fewer than 20 hyperthyroidism patients and more than 15 patients who later progressed to ophthalmopathy. The 95 to 100 discovery patients were randomly split 7:3 into training and test sets. The study also compared thyroid tissue and blood T-cell repertoires from a handful of Graves' hyperthyroidism patients. After blood sampling, hyperthyroidism patients were treated with methimazole at a starting dose of 30 mg daily, and ophthalmopathy patients were treated with high-dose intravenous methylprednisolone. The libraries were constructed in a second round of multiplex PCR and then size-selected and purified. The libraries were sequenced on an Illumina HiSeq2000 using paired-end 100 bp reads. SOAPnuke was used to process the raw data, throwing out any read that contained adapters or uncalled bases, had a mean Phred below 15, or lacked an exact constant-primer or identifier match. COPE v1.2.5 was used to merge the high-quality paired reads, and each unique nucleotide sequence was defined as a clonotype. MiTCR v1.1 was used to align the clonotypes against IMGT TRBV, TRBD and TRBJ reference segments. Analysis was restricted to V-J combinations with a frequency above 0.0001, which covered roughly 99% of repertoires. The TCS score was defined as F50 (clonal expansion) divided by E x V (chaos), with BLOSUM62-based TCRdist calculated between CDR3 peptides within each V-J. Welch's t-statistics and random forest reduced 500 to 650 V-J features to 10 to 15, which were used in a naive Bayes classifier (R e1071). No statistical method was used to fix the sample size in advance, and group allocation was not hidden from the investigators. The paper reports TCR Vbeta CDR3 sequencing of approximately 140 peripheral blood samples: under 45 ophthalmopathy, under 85 hyperthyroidism and approximately 17 progressor patients.

The receptor's source is a woman in her forties or fifties with Graves disease. Donor details come from another sample of the same person, matched by shared clones. The sample here was peripheral blood mononuclear cells (PBMCs), taken at new diagnosis, from a patient treated with antithyroid drugs. The chain was built from TRBV4-2 and TRBJ2-1, with the D gene uncertain. The CDR3 amino acid sequence is: CASSQVPYNEQFF. The nucleotide sequence reads as follows: TGTGCCAGCAGCCAGGTTCCATACAATGAGCAGTTCTTC.